The 17 T cell receptor beta chains below were found in one sample sequenced in a study of PD-1 blockade in mismatch repair-deficient tumors (dated by TCRdb to 2017 to 2019). Interpreted using the paper, the time point label stands for: peripheral blood before pembrolizumab. Libraries were prepared through the immunoSEQ multiplex PCR assay. The source is immuneACCESS, and TCRdb retained only in-frame sequences with V and J called. Part of the clones is not carried over; for the studies checked, unresolved V genes explain less than half of this, and the remainder is unexplained. A total of about 25,000 clones appear in this sample, about 81% of them only once. Jointly, the top ten make up about 3% of the sample. Sample: PBMCs, taken before pembrolizumab treatment. The receptors originated from an adult with mismatch repair-deficient cancer.

CDR3 region: CASRPGQPGNTIYF. In DNA, the CDR3 is TGTGCCAGCAGGCCTGGACAGCCTGGAAACACCATATATTTT. This rearrangement joins TRBV6-5 to TRBJ1-3, with D maybe TRBD1 (6 bases). CDR3 length: 14 residues. Germline V lookup: CDR1 MNHEY, CDR2 SVGAGI. V was trimmed by 6 bases and J by 2 bases, leaving 11 bases between them.

The chain recombines TRBV30 with TRBJ2-4; perhaps TRBD1 as D (5 bases). Germline CDR1 and CDR2: GTSNPN and SVGIG (reference sequence). The CDR3 length is 13 residues. The V end was cut by 2 bases, the J end by 13 bases, with 18 bases between. In DNA form, the CDR3 reads TGTGCCTGGAGTAGGGGAAAGGGTGGGGCCCAGTACTTC. This codes for CAWSRGKGGAQYF.

This clone was recorded once. This chain connects TRBV19 to TRBJ2-1, with D maybe TRBD1 (8 bases). The CDR3 contains 14 residues. V was cut by 8 bases and J by 1 base, with 12 bases left in between. Germline CDR1 LNHDA, CDR2 SQIVND (reference sequence). The chain's CDR3 is CASLQGGSYNEQFF. The CDR3, as DNA: TGTGCCAGTTTACAGGGGGGGTCCTACAATGAGCAGTTCTTC.

This chain uses TRBV23-1 with TRBJ1-1, with D possibly TRBD1 on 5 matching bases. TRBV23-1 is identified as an open reading frame with a role that is uncertain. V lost 1 base, J lost 7 bases, and 13 bases lay in between. This CDR3 spans 14 amino acids. The chain's CDR3 is CASSQFRGVNEAFF. CDR3 nucleotides: TGCGCCAGCAGTCAATTCCGGGGGGTCAATGAAGCTTTCTTT.

The chain is built from TRBV5-4 and TRBJ2-5; 12 bases are a match to TRBD2. The junction had 0 bases not matched to a gene; V was cut back by 0 bases and J by 3 bases. Looked up from germline, CDR1 is SGHNT and CDR2 is YYREEE (reference sequence). The CDR3 runs 15 residues. CDR3 coding DNA: TGTGCCAGCAGCTTGGGGACTAGCGGGGAAGAGACCCAGTACTTC. It is translated as CASSLGTSGEETQYF. The entire variable domain, with the rest obtained from reference TRBV5-4 and TRBJ2-5, is as follows: ETGVTQSPTHLIKTRGQQVTLRCSSQSGHNTVSWYQQALGQGPQFIFQYYREEENGRGNFPPRFSGLQFPNYSSELNVNALELDDSALYLCASSLGTSGEETQYFGPGTRLLVL.

This clone was seen once. The genes are TRBV7-9 and TRBJ2-3, with 8 nucleotides matching TRBD2. This CDR3 has 17 residues. CDR1 SEHNR and CDR2 FQNEAQ come from the germline V gene (reference sequence). J was trimmed by 0 bases and V by 1 base; bases with no gene match: 6. The CDR3 sequence is CASSLGFASGSTDTQYF. In nucleotides, the CDR3 is TGTGCCAGCAGCTTAGGATTTGCTAGCGGGAGCACAGATACGCAGTATTTT.

V and J are TRBV6-4 and TRBJ2-1, with D perhaps TRBD2 (6 bases). Germline V gene sequence: CDR1 MRHNA, CDR2 SNTAGT. The CDR3 consists of 13 residues. The V gene lost 0 bases and the J gene lost 12 bases, with 12 bases spanning the gap. The DNA for the CDR3 is TGTGCCAGCAGTGACTCTAGCGGCGAGTCGCAGTTCTTC. Amino acid sequence: CASSDSSGESQFF.

This clone has a single count. This sequence joins TRBV7-8 and TRBJ1-4, with D perhaps TRBD1 (6 bases). The CDR3 is 17 amino acids. Germline CDR1 and CDR2: SGHVS and FQNEAQ. V was trimmed by 5 bases and J by 7 bases, leaving 23 bases between them. CDR3 loop: CASSRVAQQGIGEKLFF. Written as DNA, the CDR3 is TGTGCCAGCAGCCGCGTTGCACAACAGGGAATTGGTGAAAAACTGTTTTTT.

V usage is TRBV15 and J usage is TRBJ1-2; D is unresolved. The germline CDR1 and CDR2 sequences are LNHNV and YYDKDF (reference sequence). The V and J ends lost 1 base and 8 bases respectively, with 14 bases between them. CDR3 length: 14 residues. CDR3 residues: CATSRGGSVPGYTF. CDR3 bases: TGTGCCACCAGCAGAGGTGGCAGCGTCCCGGGCTACACCTTC. The full variable domain, its missing parts supplied by reference TRBV15 and TRBJ1-2, is DAMVIQNPRYQVTQFGKPVTLSCSQTLNHNVMYWYQQKSSQAPKLLFHYYDKDFNNEADTPDNFQSRRPNTSFCFLDIRSPGLGDTAMYLCATSRGGSVPGYTFGSGTRLTVV.

This clone occurred a few times. This sequence joins TRBV9 and TRBJ2-7; 12 bases agree with TRBD1. The CDR3 consists of 16 residues. Germline CDR1 SGDLS, CDR2 YYNGEE. J was trimmed by 6 bases and V by 2 bases; bases with no gene match: 9. CDR3 amino acids: CASSVSGTGGFSEQYF. DNA of the CDR3: TGTGCCAGCAGCGTCTCCGGGACAGGGGGCTTTAGCGAGCAGTACTTC.

The table lists this clone with a few counts. The chain is built from TRBV2 and TRBJ1-3; weak D call: TRBD1 (6 bases). The CDR3 is 13 residues long. V shed 4 bases and J shed 10 bases, with 14 bases lying between them. Germline V CDR1 and CDR2: SNHLY, FYNNEI. CDR3 DNA sequence: TGTGCCAGCAGTGGAACAGGGTCGGGGACCATATATTTT. Translation gives CASSGTGSGTIYF.

The V and J genes are TRBV5-1 and TRBJ1-3, with D possibly TRBD1 on 5 matching bases. Looked up from germline, CDR1 is SGHRS and CDR2 is YFSETQ. V was trimmed by 3 bases and J by 0 bases, leaving 13 bases between them. This CDR3 is 16 amino acids long. As DNA, the CDR3 is TGCGCCAGCAGCTGGCTTGGGGGGAACTCTGGAAACACCATATATTTT. As protein: CASSWLGGNSGNTIYF. The full variable domain, in which reference TRBV5-1 and TRBJ1-3 provide the parts outside the CDR3, is KAGVTQTPRYLIKTRGQQVTLSCSPISGHRSVSWYQQTPGQGLQFLFEYFSETQRNKGNFPGRFSGRQFSNSRSEMNVSTLELGDSALYLCASSWLGGNSGNTIYFGEGSWLTVV.

The chain uses TRBV11-2 and TRBJ2-3; 12 bases fit TRBD2. Losses at the gene ends were 4 bases for V and 1 base for J; bases not matched to a gene: 12. Per germline, CDR1 SGHAT and CDR2 FQNNGV. The CDR3 is made up of 19 amino acids. CDR3 DNA sequence: TGTGCCAGCAGCTCCCTAGAGGCTAGCGGGAGGGCCGGCACAGATACGCAGTATTTT. It is translated as CASSSLEASGRAGTDTQYF.

The chain links TRBV29-1 to TRBJ1-2, with D uncertain. Germline CDR1 SQVTM, CDR2 ANQGSEA. The CDR3 contains 13 residues. The ends were cut back, 4 bases at V and 4 bases at J, with 13 bases in the middle. The CDR3 reads CSVVSGVSYGYTF. The CDR3 DNA sequence: TGCAGCGTTGTGAGCGGGGTGAGCTATGGCTACACCTTC.

This clone came up once. The rearrangement links TRBV28 to TRBJ1-2, with a tentative D call TRBD1 (6 bases). Germline assignment: CDR1 MDHEN and CDR2 SYDVKM. The V and J ends lost 6 bases and 10 bases respectively, with 21 bases between them. CDR3 length equals 14 residues. In DNA form, the CDR3 reads TGTGCCAGCAGCATCCCCTCAGCAGGGGTCCTCTACACCTTC. Translating it yields CASSIPSAGVLYTF.

The chain joins TRBV2 to TRBJ1-1; D ambiguous. CDR3 size: 14 residues. CDR1 is SNHLY, CDR2 FYNNEI, per germline. The V end was cut by 3 bases, the J end by 0 bases, with 8 bases between. The CDR3 sequence: CASSETPMNTEAFF. The DNA of the CDR3 is TGTGCCAGCAGTGAGACACCTATGAACACTGAAGCTTTCTTT.

This chain connects TRBV5-8 to TRBJ1-5; D gene uncertain. The germline V gene has CDR1 SGHTS and CDR2 YDEGEE. The V gene lost 4 bases and the J gene lost 1 base, with 12 bases spanning the gap. The CDR3 has 15 amino acids. CDR3 loop: CASSHPIASNQPQHF. The CDR3 DNA reads as TGTGCCAGCAGCCATCCGATAGCGAGCAATCAGCCCCAGCATTTT.